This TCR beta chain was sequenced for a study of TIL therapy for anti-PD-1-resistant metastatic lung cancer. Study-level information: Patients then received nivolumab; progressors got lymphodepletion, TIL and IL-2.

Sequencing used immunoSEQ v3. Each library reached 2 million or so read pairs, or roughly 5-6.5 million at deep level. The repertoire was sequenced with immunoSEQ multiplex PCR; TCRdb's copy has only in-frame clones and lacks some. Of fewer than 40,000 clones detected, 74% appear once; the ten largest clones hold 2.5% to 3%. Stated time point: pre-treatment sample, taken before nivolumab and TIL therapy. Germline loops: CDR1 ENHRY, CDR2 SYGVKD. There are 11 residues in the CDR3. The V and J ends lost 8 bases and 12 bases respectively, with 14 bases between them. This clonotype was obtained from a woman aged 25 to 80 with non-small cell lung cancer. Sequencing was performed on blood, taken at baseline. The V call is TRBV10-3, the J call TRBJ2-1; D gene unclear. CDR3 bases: TGTGCCATCTTCGGTGGCTCTGTGCAGTTCTTC. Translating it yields CAIFGGSVQFF.